A selection of T cell receptor beta chains follows, all from one sample in a study of CD8 T cells in ankylosing spondylitis. From the 5' RACE reads, TCRdb called clonotypes with MiXCR, one entry per CDR3 protein. The sample lists 650,000 to 800,000 distinct CDR3 sequences; roughly 19% were seen once. Sequenced input: blood, either unsorted or a sorted T cell fraction (not recorded which). The receptors shown here come from a male donor with ankylosing spondylitis. The CDR3 runs from the conserved cysteine through the conserved F or W. Each record gives: J gene, V gene, D gene, clone size, CDR3 DNA, CDR3 protein. A D gene is named only where the DNA matches it firmly. The size entry is marked missing in some rows and otherwise reads once, few, many or a size class.

>TRBJ2-1|TRBV3-1|NA|NA
TGTGCCAGCAGCCAATCGGGCCGGGGTGAGCAGTTCTTC
CASSQSGRGEQFF
>TRBJ2-7|TRBV6-2/TRBV6-3|TRBD2|NA
TGTGCCAGCAGACCTACTAGCGGGAGGGCCTACGAGCAGTACTTC
CASRPTSGRAYEQYF
>TRBJ2-7|TRBV16|NA|NA
TGTGCCAGCAGCCTGCAAGAGGCTGTTACCTACGAGCAGTACTTC
CASSLQEAVTYEQYF
>TRBJ2-4|TRBV5-1|TRBD1|many
TGCGCCAGCAGCGTCGGACAGGTCAACATTCAGTACTTC
CASSVGQVNIQYF
>TRBJ2-4|TRBV7-2|TRBD2|many
TGTGCCAGCAGCTTAGGATTCGGGGAGGGAGCCAAAAACATTCAGTACTTC
CASSLGFGEGAKNIQYF
>TRBJ2-3|TRBV3-1|TRBD2|few
TGTGCCAGCAGCCAACTCGGGGGGACAGATACGCAGTATTTT
CASSQLGGTDTQYF
>TRBJ2-1|TRBV3-1|NA|many
TGTGCCAGCAGCCAAGATGGCACAGTCGGCAATGAGCAGTTCTTC
CASSQDGTVGNEQFF
>TRBJ1-1|TRBV6-2/TRBV6-3|NA|few
TGTGCCAGCAGTTTGACGGACCTGAACACTGAAGCTTTCTTT
CASSLTDLNTEAFF
>TRBJ1-1|TRBV5-1|NA|NA
TGCGCCAGCAGCTTGTCTGCCCCCATGAACACTGAAGCTTTCTTT
CASSLSAPMNTEAFF
>TRBJ2-1|TRBV7-3|TRBD2|NA
TGTGCCAGCAGCTTGACAGCGGGAGCCTCCTACAATGAGCAGTTCTTC
CASSLTAGASYNEQFF
>TRBJ2-4|TRBV12-3/TRBV12-4|NA|few
TGTGCCAGCAGCACACAGGGAGATGGAAACATTCAGTACTTC
CASSTQGDGNIQYF
>TRBJ1-4|TRBV5-5|NA|few
TGTGCCAGCAGCTTGGAGTGGGTAGGGGCAGGGCGCGAAAAACTGTTTTTT
CASSLEWVGAGREKLFF
>TRBJ2-5|TRBV29-1|NA|few
TGCAGCGTCCTCGGAGGAGGGGAGACCCAGTACTTC
CSVLGGGETQYF
>TRBJ2-6|TRBV3-1|NA|few
TGTGCCAGCAGCCCACGCGGGGTCAGCTCTGGGGCCAACGTCCTGACTTTC
CASSPRGVSSGANVLTF
>TRBJ2-4|TRBV7-2|NA|NA
TGTGCCAGCAGCTTAGTAAACATTCAGTACTTC
CASSLVNIQYF
>TRBJ2-5|TRBV27|NA|few
TGTGCCAGCAGTTTATCCATGACAGATGAGACCCAGTACTTC
CASSLSMTDETQYF
>TRBJ2-5|TRBV7-9|TRBD2|NA
TGTGCCAGCAGCTTAGCGAAAGGACTAGCGGCCGGGACCCAGTACTTC
CASSLAKGLAAGTQYF
>TRBJ1-1|TRBV11-2|TRBD1|NA
TGTGCCAGCAGCAAGGACAGGGGGCGACGCACTGAAGCTTTCTTT
CASSKDRGRRTEAFF
>TRBJ1-4|TRBV27|NA|few
TGTGCCAGCAGTGAAGGGTTTACAACTAATGAAAAACTGTTTTTT
CASSEGFTTNEKLFF
>TRBJ2-1|TRBV27|NA|NA
TGTGCCAGCACCACCTACCCCAGGAATGAGCAGTTCTTC
CASTTYPRNEQFF
>TRBJ1-1|TRBV7-6|NA|few
TGTGCCAGCAGCTTAGTGGGGGGGGCGGTTACTGAAGCTTTCTTT
CASSLVGGAVTEAFF
>TRBJ2-1|TRBV30|TRBD2|NA
TGTGCCTGGAGTCGGGGGACTAACTTCTACAATGAGCAGTTCTTC
CAWSRGTNFYNEQFF
>TRBJ1-5|TRBV21-1|NA|NA
TGTGCCAGCAGGCCTTGGGATCAGCCCCAGCATTTT
CASRPWDQPQHF
>TRBJ2-5|TRBV3-1|NA|once
TGTGCCAGCAGGGCCGGACAGCACCAAGAGACCCAGTACTTC
CASRAGQHQETQYF
>TRBJ1-5|TRBV18|NA|few
TGTGCCAGCTCACCTCAAGGACACAGCAATCAGCCCCAGCATTTT
CASSPQGHSNQPQHF
>TRBJ2-1|TRBV9|TRBD1|once
TGTGCCAGCAGCGTAGCTGTTCAGGGGGCATCCTACAATGAGCAGTTCTTC
CASSVAVQGASYNEQFF
>TRBJ2-1|TRBV9|NA|NA
TGTGCCAGCAGCTTCCTTGGACAGCAGACCTACAATGAGCAGTTCTTC
CASSFLGQQTYNEQFF
>TRBJ1-5|TRBV15|NA|NA
TGTGCCACCAGCAGAGAGCTTCCAGGGACCGGGGGCAATCAGCCCCAGCATTTT
CATSRELPGTGGNQPQHF
>TRBJ2-5|TRBV6-2/TRBV6-3|TRBD2|NA
TGTGCCAGCAGCCGCAGGAGGGGACTAGCGCATAAATTCCAAGAGACCCAGTACTTC
CASSRRRGLAHKFQETQYF
>TRBJ2-7|TRBV6-2/TRBV6-3|NA|NA
TGTGCCAGCAGTTACACGGGGGTTTACGAGCAGTACTTC
CASSYTGVYEQYF
>TRBJ2-1|TRBV5-6|NA|few
TGTGCCAGCACCCCTGAGGAGCGGGATGAGCAGTTCTTC
CASTPEERDEQFF
>TRBJ1-5|TRBV20-1|NA|few
TGCAGTGCTAGAACGACAGACAATCAGCCCCAGCATTTT
CSARTTDNQPQHF
>TRBJ1-5|TRBV27|NA|NA
TGTGCCACACGGCCCCAGCATTTT
CATRPQHF
>TRBJ2-7|TRBV20-1|TRBD2|few
TGCAGTGCCCGCCCCAGACTAGCGGTTGCCTACGAGCAGTACTTC
CSARPRLAVAYEQYF
>TRBJ1-6|TRBV7-8|TRBD1|many
TGTGCCAGCAGCACCCAGGGGGGAAGCTATAATTCACCCCTCCACTTT
CASSTQGGSYNSPLHF
>TRBJ1-1|TRBV3-1|NA|few
TGTGCCAGCAGCCAAGTGGGAGCTTTCTTT
CASSQVGAFF
>TRBJ1-6|TRBV12-3/TRBV12-4|NA|few
TGTGCCAGCAGTTTAGAAGGGGGTCAATCACCCCTCCACTTT
CASSLEGGQSPLHF
>TRBJ1-1|TRBV29-1|NA|few
TGCAGCGTCGGGTTCAGGAACACTGAAGCTTTCTTT
CSVGFRNTEAFF
>TRBJ2-7|TRBV5-1|NA|NA
TGCGCCAGCAGCTTGGCTGGACCCATCTACGAGCAGTACTTC
CASSLAGPIYEQYF
>TRBJ2-7|TRBV6-2/TRBV6-3|TRBD2|NA
TGTGCCAGCATGCTGGGGAGGGGCTACGAGCAGTACTTC
CASMLGRGYEQYF
>TRBJ2-7|TRBV5-6|NA|few
TGTGCCAGCAGCTTGAGTTGGGGGATCCACGAGCAGTACTTC
CASSLSWGIHEQYF
>TRBJ1-1|TRBV12-3/TRBV12-4|NA|many
TGTGCCAGCAGCCCCCCCGCGGGGCTGAACACTGAAGCTTTCTTT
CASSPPAGLNTEAFF
>TRBJ1-1|TRBV20-1|TRBD1|NA
TGCAGTGCTACATCGACAGGGGGCGCAACTGAAGCTTTCTTT
CSATSTGGATEAFF
>TRBJ2-3|TRBV5-1|NA|few
TGCGCCAGCAGCCCCTCGTCAGGGAGCACAGATACGCAGTATTTT
CASSPSSGSTDTQYF
>TRBJ2-7|TRBV6-5|TRBD1|few
TGTGCCAGCAGTTCCCCAAGACAGGGAACGCCCTACGAGCAGTACTTC
CASSSPRQGTPYEQYF
>TRBJ2-7|TRBV30|NA|NA
TGTGCCTGGAGTGTACGTCCCGGCGAGCAGTACTTC
CAWSVRPGEQYF
>TRBJ2-2|TRBV7-8|TRBD2|NA
TGTGCCAGCAGCTGGCCGGGACTAGTCGCCGCGAACACCGGGGAGCTGTTTTTT
CASSWPGLVAANTGELFF
>TRBJ1-2|TRBV7-9|NA|NA
TGTGCCAGCAGCTTAGCCGGAAGTTCCTATGGCTACACCTTC
CASSLAGSSYGYTF
>TRBJ2-1|TRBV7-9|TRBD2|many
TGTGCCAGCAGCGCTCCGACTAGCGGGTTAGGTAATGAGCAGTTCTTC
CASSAPTSGLGNEQFF
>TRBJ2-7|TRBV20-1|NA|NA
TGCAGTGCTAGAGTAGAAGGGCGGACCTTCTCCTACGAGCAGTACTTC
CSARVEGRTFSYEQYF
>TRBJ2-3|TRBV12-3/TRBV12-4|TRBD2|few
TGTGCCAGCAGTTTAAGCGGGAGGCTCCCTACAGATACGCAGTATTTT
CASSLSGRLPTDTQYF
>TRBJ1-1|TRBV5-6|TRBD1|NA
TGTGCCAGCAGCTTGGATCGACAGGGTGGGACCACTGAAGCTTTCTTT
CASSLDRQGGTTEAFF
>TRBJ2-1|TRBV7-8|NA|few
TGTGCCAGCAGCTTAAGCCCAGTCAATGAGCAGTTCTTC
CASSLSPVNEQFF
>TRBJ2-1|TRBV7-3|TRBD2|NA
TGTGCCAGCAGCTTAACGGCGGGAGGGCTTAAGATTGAGCAGTTCTTC
CASSLTAGGLKIEQFF
>TRBJ2-2|TRBV11-1|NA|NA
TGTGCCAGCAGCTTAGGGATTCCGAACACCGGGGAGCTGTTTTTT
CASSLGIPNTGELFF
>TRBJ1-1|TRBV7-9|TRBD1|NA
TGTGCCAGCAGCTCTTGGACAGGGTTGAGCACTGAAGCTTTCTTT
CASSSWTGLSTEAFF
>TRBJ1-1|TRBV6-1|NA|few
TGTGCCAGCAGTGGGGCGGCAAATCTAAACACTGAAGCTTTCTTT
CASSGAANLNTEAFF